The source of this TCR beta chain is a study of response to subunit inactivated influenza vaccine. Ten or more counts support this clonotype. TCRdb independently ran MiXCR on the RT-PCR reads; one entry per CDR3 protein. The sample has about half a million distinct CDR3 sequences, over 25% seen once. This sequence originates from a man aged 45-65 years who received an inactivated influenza vaccine. The sample here was CD4+ T cells sorted from PBMCs, taken less than 6 days after vaccination.

The CDR3 DNA is TGTGCCACCAGTGATCCGCGGCGCTTCGGTGAAAAACTGTTTTTT. Translation gives CATSDPRRFGEKLFF. The chain carries TRBV24-1 and TRBJ1-4; unclear D gene. V was cut by 3 bases and J by 7 bases, with 14 bases left in between. Germline CDR1 reads KGHDR; CDR2 reads SFDVKD. This CDR3 has 15 amino acids.